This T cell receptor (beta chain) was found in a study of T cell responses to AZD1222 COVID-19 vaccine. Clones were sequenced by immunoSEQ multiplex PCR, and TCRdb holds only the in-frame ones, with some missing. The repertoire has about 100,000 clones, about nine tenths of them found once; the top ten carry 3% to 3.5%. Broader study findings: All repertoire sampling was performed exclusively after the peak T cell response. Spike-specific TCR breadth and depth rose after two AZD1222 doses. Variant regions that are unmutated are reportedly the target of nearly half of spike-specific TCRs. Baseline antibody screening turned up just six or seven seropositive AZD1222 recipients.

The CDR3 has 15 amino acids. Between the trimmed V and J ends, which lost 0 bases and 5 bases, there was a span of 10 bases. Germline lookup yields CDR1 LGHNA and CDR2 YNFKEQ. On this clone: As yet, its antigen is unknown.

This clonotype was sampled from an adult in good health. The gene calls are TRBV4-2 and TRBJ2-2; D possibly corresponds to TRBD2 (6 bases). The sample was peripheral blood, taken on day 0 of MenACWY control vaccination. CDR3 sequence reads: CASSQEKGRTGELFF. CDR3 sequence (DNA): TGTGCCAGCAGCCAAGAAAAGGGGAGGACCGGGGAGCTGTTTTTT.